This T cell receptor beta chain stems from a study of blood T cell repertoires in COVID-19. For the study at large: The origin of the acute and convalescent COVID-19 samples was the United States, Italy and Spain. PBMCs, B-cell-depleted T cells, or T cells were the source of the cDNA or gDNA that made up the material.

This CDR3 spans 14 amino acids. The germline CDR1 and CDR2 sequences are SGHRS and YFSETQ. Deletions cut 7 bases from V and 1 base from J, with 14 bases between. In the original workflow: It was from reference gene primer amplification that nucleated cell counts were estimated. Repertoires were generated with immunoSEQ multiplex PCR, while TCRdb's copy carries only in-frame clones and drops some. V, J and clone size derive from that table, while D and trimming were established from the DNA sequence. The table lists under 110,000 clones, roughly four fifths of them singletons. The specimen sequenced was peripheral blood. V and J are TRBV5-1 and TRBJ1-1, with D tentatively TRBD1 (6 bases). This TCR came from a woman aged 60 to 75 with acute or convalescent COVID-19. The CDR3 DNA reads TGCGCCAGCGCTCCTGGGGGGGCGAACACTGAAGCTTTCTTT. Translating it yields CASAPGGANTEAFF.